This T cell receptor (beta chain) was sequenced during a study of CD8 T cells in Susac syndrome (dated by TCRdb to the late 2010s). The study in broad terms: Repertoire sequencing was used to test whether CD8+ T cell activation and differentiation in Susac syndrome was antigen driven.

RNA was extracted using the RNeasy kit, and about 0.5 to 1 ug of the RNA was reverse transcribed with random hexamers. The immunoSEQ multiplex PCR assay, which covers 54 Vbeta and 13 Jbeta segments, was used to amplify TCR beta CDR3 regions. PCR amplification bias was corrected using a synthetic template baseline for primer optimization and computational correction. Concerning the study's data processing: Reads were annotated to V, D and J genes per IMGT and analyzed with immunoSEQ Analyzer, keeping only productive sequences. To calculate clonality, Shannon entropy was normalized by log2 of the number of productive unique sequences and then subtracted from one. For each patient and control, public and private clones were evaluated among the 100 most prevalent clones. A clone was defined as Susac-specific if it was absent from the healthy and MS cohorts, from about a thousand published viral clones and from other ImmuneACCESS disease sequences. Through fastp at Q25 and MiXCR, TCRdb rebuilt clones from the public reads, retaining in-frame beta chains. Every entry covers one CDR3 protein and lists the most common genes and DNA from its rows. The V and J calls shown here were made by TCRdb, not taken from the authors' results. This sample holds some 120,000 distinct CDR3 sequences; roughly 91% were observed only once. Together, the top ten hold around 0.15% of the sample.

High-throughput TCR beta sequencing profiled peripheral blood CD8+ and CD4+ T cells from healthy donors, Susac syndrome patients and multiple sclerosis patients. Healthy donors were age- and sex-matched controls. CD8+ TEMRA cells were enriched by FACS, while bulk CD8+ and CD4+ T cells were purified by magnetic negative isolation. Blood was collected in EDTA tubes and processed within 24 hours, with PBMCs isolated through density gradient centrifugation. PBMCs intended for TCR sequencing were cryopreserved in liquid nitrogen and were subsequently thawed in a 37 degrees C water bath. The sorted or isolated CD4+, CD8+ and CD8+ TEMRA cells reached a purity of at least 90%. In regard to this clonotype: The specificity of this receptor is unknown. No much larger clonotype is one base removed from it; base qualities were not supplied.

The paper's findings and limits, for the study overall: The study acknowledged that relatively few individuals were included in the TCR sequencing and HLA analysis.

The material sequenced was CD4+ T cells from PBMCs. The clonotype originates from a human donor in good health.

At the DNA level, the sequence is TGTGCCAGCAGCTCCGTAGCGGGAGGGCCGGTTAACAATGAGCAGTTCTTC. Its protein product is CASSSVAGGPVNNEQFF. The chain employs TRBV5-4 and TRBJ2-1; 11 bases in between match TRBD2. The CDR3 runs 17 amino acids, cysteine and phenylalanine included. Solely the CDR3 DNA is kept, with 51 bases framed from the first base. V is trimmed back by 3 bases and J by 5 bases, and the junction contains 10 bases that no gene match accounts for. The germline V gene (reference sequence) specifies SGHNT as CDR1 and YYREEE as CDR2.